This record covers a single TCR beta chain. Its specificity is not known. This PCR relied on a set of 60 Vbeta primers and 13 Jbeta primers. Profiled with immunoSEQ multiplex PCR; TCRdb holds only in-frame clones, not every one. Here the sample spans about 160,000 clones, approximately 80% being singletons. Germline V gene sequence: CDR1 SGHNT, CDR2 YYREEE (reference sequence). V was clipped by 4 bases and J by 10 bases, with 12 bases between them. This CDR3 has 12 residues. The sample originates from a study of cytomegalovirus exposure and HLA in healthy donors. Broader study findings: A later analysis reportedly identified an Asian-associated ancestry cluster as carrying fewer N-insertions than the roughly 700-donor mean. Productive rates of about 87% or about 30% were seen for most TCR beta V segments in an earlier analysis. Among the most significant clusters, several appeared linked to common viral pathogens in a later analysis.

The sequencing input was PBMCs. The sequence was collected from a woman in her twenties or thirties in good health and CMV-seronegative. The chain carries TRBV5-4 and TRBJ2-1; no firm D call. The CDR3 is CASSTSGVEQFF. The CDR3 coding sequence is TGTGCCAGCAGCACTTCCGGTGTCGAGCAGTTCTTC.